What follows is one T cell receptor (beta chain) and its context. Its antigen remains unknown. These data originate in a study of T-cell reconstitution after alpha-beta-depleted transplantation in children. Whole-study results and caveats: Hyperexpanded clones declined; after one year, newly produced T cells mostly supplied diversity.

Molecular barcoding with unique molecular identifiers was used for the TCRbeta library. TCRdb reanalysed the PCR reads using MiXCR and keeps one entry per CDR3 protein. The repertoire includes 250,000 to 300,000 distinct CDR3 sequences, approximately 10% of them detected once, and around a quarter sits in the top ten. The germline V gene encodes CDR1 GTSNPN and CDR2 SVGIG (reference sequence). The V gene lost 3 bases and the J gene lost 4 bases, with 9 bases spanning the gap. The CDR3 contains 12 residues. The chain recombines TRBV30 with TRBJ2-5; possibly TRBD2 for D (5 bases). Sequenced here: peripheral blood, sampled 180 days after TCRalphabeta/CD19-depleted stem cell transplant. This TCR derives from a male patient aged 2 to 10 who had a stem cell transplant for chronic granulomatous disease, so the T cells may come from the graft donor. CDR3 nucleotide sequence: TGTGCCTGGAGCGGGGTCCCAGAGACCCAGTACTTC. Translating it yields CAWSGVPETQYF.